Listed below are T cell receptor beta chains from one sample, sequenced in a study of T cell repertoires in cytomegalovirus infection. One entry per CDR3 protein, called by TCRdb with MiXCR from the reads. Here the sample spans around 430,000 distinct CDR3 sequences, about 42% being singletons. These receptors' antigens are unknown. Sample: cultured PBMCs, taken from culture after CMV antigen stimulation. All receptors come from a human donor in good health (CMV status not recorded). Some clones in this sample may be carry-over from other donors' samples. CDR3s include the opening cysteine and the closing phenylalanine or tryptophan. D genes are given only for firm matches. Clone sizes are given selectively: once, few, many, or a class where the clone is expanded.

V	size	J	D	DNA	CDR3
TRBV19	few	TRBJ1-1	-	TGTGCCAGTAGTGCCGACAGTTACACTGAAGCTTTCTTT	CASSADSYTEAFF
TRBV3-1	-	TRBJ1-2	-	TGTGCCAGCAGCCCGTTCTCTAGGAGCTATGGCTACACCTTC	CASSPFSRSYGYTF
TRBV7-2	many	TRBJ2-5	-	TGTGCCAGCAGCCCGCAACGCAGGGCAGGGCGGGAGACCCAGTACTTC	CASSPQRRAGRETQYF
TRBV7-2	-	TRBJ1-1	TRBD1	TGTGCCAGCAGCTTAATGGGACAGGGCGGCACTGAAGCTTTCTTT	CASSLMGQGGTEAFF
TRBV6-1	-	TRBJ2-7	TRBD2	TGTGCCAGCGAGGAGCGGGGGGACTCCTACGAGCAGTACTTC	CASEERGDSYEQYF
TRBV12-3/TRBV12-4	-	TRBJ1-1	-	TGTGCCAGCAGTCCCCGGGGGTTGGGCACTGAAGCTTTCTTT	CASSPRGLGTEAFF
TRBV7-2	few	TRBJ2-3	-	TGTGCCAGCAGCTTAGATACAGGGTACACAGATACGCAGTATTTT	CASSLDTGYTDTQYF
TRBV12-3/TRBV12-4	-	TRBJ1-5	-	TGTGCCAGCAGTATGGGGGTTCATGGGGAGCATTTT	CASSMGVHGEHF
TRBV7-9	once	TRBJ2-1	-	TGTGCCAGCAGCGTCAGCCTCAATGAGCAGTTCTTC	CASSVSLNEQFF
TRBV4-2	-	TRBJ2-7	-	TGTGCCAGCAGCCAGAACAGGGGGGGTTACGAGCAGTACTTC	CASSQNRGGYEQYF
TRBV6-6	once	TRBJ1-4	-	TGTGCCAGCAGTCTTCAGGGGTGGGGGGAACTGTTTTTT	CASSLQGWGELFF
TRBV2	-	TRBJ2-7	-	TGTGCCAGCACTCGGGGTCTGAGCTCCTACGAGCAGTACTTC	CASTRGLSSYEQYF
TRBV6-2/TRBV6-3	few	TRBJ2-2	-	TGTGCCAGCACTGAGATCGGGAGTAACACCGGGGAGCTGTTTTTT	CASTEIGSNTGELFF
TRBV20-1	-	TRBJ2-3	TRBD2	TGCAGTGCTCAACTAGCGGGAGGCACAGATACGCAGTATTTT	CSAQLAGGTDTQYF
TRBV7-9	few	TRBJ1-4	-	TGTGCCAGCAGCCCCGAGGCAACTAATGAAAAACTGTTTTTT	CASSPEATNEKLFF
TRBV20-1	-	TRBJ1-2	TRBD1	TGCAGTGCTACTGGACGCTCCTCGGGACAGGGGAACTATGGCTACACCTTC	CSATGRSSGQGNYGYTF
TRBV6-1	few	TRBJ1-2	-	TGTGCCATTCAGTCCGGGGTCATTGGCTACACCTTC	CAIQSGVIGYTF
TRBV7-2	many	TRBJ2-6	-	TGTGCCAGCAGCTTAGACCGGTCTGGGGCCAACGTCCTGACTTTC	CASSLDRSGANVLTF
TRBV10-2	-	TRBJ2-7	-	TGCGCCAGCAGTGAGAAATGGGACTCCTACGAGCAGTACTTC	CASSEKWDSYEQYF